This T cell receptor (delta chain) originates from a study of γδ T cells in repeated Plasmodium falciparum infection. Overall study: Over about 600 days, donors received four mosquito-bite P. falciparum NF54 infections.

Both TRG and TRD chains were sequenced from each sorted sample. TCRdb reran clone calling via CATT on the multiplex PCR reads. The top ten clones hold around 8.5% of a sample with some 100,000 delta-chain clones, under 1.5% of them seen once. This CDR3 is built from 14 residues. Germline values: CDR1 GEAIGNYY, CDR2 EKD. Trimming cost V 0 bases and J 3 bases, with 7 bases left between them. Flow sorting of PBMC yielded separate Vgamma9/Vdelta2+ and Vdelta2-negative gammadelta T cell populations for bulk repertoire analysis. This clone is classed as medium-sized (0.01 to 0.1%). The same CDR3 arises from other DNA sequences in this sample as well.

The chain is built from TRDV2 and TRDJ2; D may be TRDD3 (6 bases). The specimen sequenced was gamma-delta T cells from blood. The sequence was collected from a pool of human donors (malaria-infected and uninfected, not separated). The CDR3 region is CACDTGIMTAQLFF. CDR3 in DNA: TGTGCCTGTGACACCGGGATAATGACAGCACAACTCTTCTTT.